One and the same sample provided the 27 T cell receptor beta chains below, sequenced in a study of T-cell memory formation after mild COVID-19. TCRdb re-derived calls from the 5' RACE reads in MiXCR, one entry per CDR3 protein. The repertoire holds about 240,000 distinct CDR3 sequences, with around a tenth as singletons. The sequencing sample was made of PBMCs or a T cell subset sorted from them (not recorded which). Every receptor here comes from a man in his late teens or twenties who had mild COVID-19 (a few samples of this study predate the infection). Cell type and time point are not known.

This clonotype was counted a few times. The rearrangement links TRBV5-4 to TRBJ2-1; TRBD1 aligns across 11 bases. Germline V gene data show CDR1 as SGHNT and CDR2 as YYREEE (reference sequence). The J segment lost 7 bases and the V segment lost 0 bases, leaving 3 bases of the junction unmatched. This CDR3 has 15 residues. CDR3 sequence reads: CASSLGGTGGNEQFF. For the CDR3, the DNA is TGTGCCAGCAGCTTGGGCGGGACAGGGGGGAATGAGCAGTTCTTC.

The rearrangement joins TRBV7-2 to TRBJ1-4; the D gene is possibly TRBD1 (5 bases). V dropped 5 bases and J dropped 6 bases, with 10 bases sitting between them. This CDR3 is 13 amino acids long. The germline V gene has CDR1 SGHTA and CDR2 FQGNSA. DNA of the CDR3: TGTGCCAGCAGCGGGGGGGACTATGAAAAACTGTTTTTT. Residues: CASSGGDYEKLFF.

The V and J genes are TRBV2 and TRBJ1-2; no firm D call. V lost 9 bases to trimming and J lost 6 bases, with 14 bases between them. Germline lookup yields CDR1 SNHLY and CDR2 FYNNEI. This CDR3 is built from 12 residues. CDR3: CARGDIYNGYTF. The CDR3 DNA reads TGTGCCAGGGGAGACATTTACAATGGCTACACCTTC.

The V and J genes are TRBV7-9 and TRBJ2-7; 7 positions match TRBD1. This CDR3 is 14 amino acids long. The trim removed 2 bases at V and 6 bases at J, leaving 7 bases unmatched. Germline-derived CDR1 and CDR2 are SEHNR and FQNEAQ (reference sequence). The CDR3 is CASSLSTGPGEQYV. Written as DNA, the CDR3 is TGTGCCAGCAGCTTATCGACAGGGCCGGGCGAGCAGTACGTC.

This clonotype turned up a few times. This chain links TRBV27 with TRBJ1-1, with D perhaps matching TRBD1 (6 bases). Per germline, CDR1 MNHEY and CDR2 SMNVEV (reference sequence). V was clipped by 5 bases and J by 7 bases, with 17 bases between them. This CDR3 has 14 residues. The CDR3: CASSALTGTFEAFF. The CDR3 nucleotides read TGTGCCAGCAGTGCGCTCACAGGGACCTTTGAAGCTTTCTTT.

The chain uses TRBV4-1 and TRBJ2-5; 11 bases match TRBD1. V lost 0 bases to trimming and J lost 4 bases; unmatched junction nucleotides: 7. Germline assignment: CDR1 MGHRA and CDR2 YSYEKL. The CDR3 extends over 17 amino acids. The chain's CDR3 is CASSQDRAGTGGETQYF. CDR3 bases: TGCGCCAGCAGCCAAGACCGGGCCGGGACAGGGGGAGAGACCCAGTACTTC.

This clonotype was seen repeatedly, ten times or more. The chain couples TRBV10-3 to TRBJ2-3; D not resolved. Germline CDR1 and CDR2: ENHRY and SYGVKD. Deletions cut 11 bases from V and 4 bases from J, with 13 bases between. This CDR3 has 12 amino acids. The CDR3 region is CASAAPADTQYF. The CDR3 nucleotides are TGTGCCTCGGCGGCCCCTGCAGATACGCAGTATTTT.

The table lists this clonotype with a few counts. V gene TRBV19 combines with J gene TRBJ1-2, with a possible D match to TRBD1 (6 bases). The CDR3 is made up of 14 amino acids. CDR1 LNHDA and CDR2 SQIVND come from the germline V gene (reference sequence). V dropped 3 bases and J dropped 4 bases, with 12 bases sitting between them. This CDR3 is CASSILGGAYGYTF. The CDR3 DNA is TGTGCCAGTAGTATCCTCGGGGGCGCCTATGGCTACACCTTC. The variable domain in full, completed from reference TRBV19 and TRBJ1-2, reads DGGITQSPKYLFRKEGQNVTLSCEQNLNHDAMYWYRQDPGQGLRLIYYSQIVNDFQKGDIAEGYSVSREKKESFPLTVTSAQKNPTAFYLCASSILGGAYGYTFGSGTRLTVV.

V is TRBV7-9 and J is TRBJ2-1; tentatively, D is TRBD1 (6 bases). Per the germline V gene, CDR1 is SEHNR and CDR2 is FQNEAQ (reference sequence). The V end was cut by 5 bases, the J end by 6 bases, with 11 bases between. This CDR3 is 13 amino acids long. CDR3 nucleotides: TGTGCCAGCAGCGAAGGACAGATCAATGAGCAGTTCTTC. It yields the protein CASSEGQINEQFF.

Only a few counts were recorded for this clonotype. V and J are TRBV5-8 and TRBJ2-1; tentative D call: TRBD2 (6 bases). Germline V gene lookup returns CDR1 SGHTS and CDR2 YDEGEE. The CDR3 sequence is 16 residues long. V was clipped by 1 base and J by 3 bases, with 14 bases between them. The CDR3 region is CASSLTTVDYYNEQFF. CDR3 DNA sequence: TGTGCCAGCAGCTTGACGACGGTGGACTACTACAATGAGCAGTTCTTC.

This clonotype showed up just a few times. The chain carries TRBV6-6 and TRBJ1-6; a possible D gene is TRBD1 (6 bases). Germline CDR1 MNHNY, CDR2 SVGAGI (reference sequence). V lost 6 bases and J 13 bases, leaving 13 bases between the germline ends. This CDR3 spans 12 amino acids. The CDR3 region is CASRRDNGPLHF. CDR3 nucleotides: TGTGCCAGCAGGCGGGACAACGGGCCCCTCCACTTT.

The V call is TRBV10-3, the J call TRBJ2-7; 10 nucleotides align to TRBD2. Germline lookup yields CDR1 ENHRY and CDR2 SYGVKD. The CDR3 extends over 14 amino acids. Unmatched junction bases numbered 3, after V lost 4 bases and J lost 3 bases. The DNA for the CDR3 is TGTGCCATCAGTGCCGGGACTAGCGTCTACGAGCAGTACGTC. It yields the protein CAISAGTSVYEQYV.

This clonotype showed up many times. The V and J genes are TRBV5-1 and TRBJ1-2; a weak D match, TRBD1 (6 bases). CDR1 and CDR2 (germline): SGHRS, YFSETQ. The CDR3 is 15 amino acids. V dropped 4 bases and J dropped 7 bases, with 20 bases sitting between them. CDR3 sequence reads: CASSPSNRAESGYTF. Here the CDR3 DNA reads TGCGCCAGCAGCCCCTCCAACAGGGCAGAAAGTGGCTACACCTTC.

V gene TRBV24-1 combines with J gene TRBJ2-1; D unclear. V was clipped by 3 bases and J by 0 bases, with 5 bases between them. Germline assignment: CDR1 KGHDR and CDR2 SFDVKD. The CDR3 has 14 amino acids. DNA for the CDR3: TGTGCCACCAGTGATACCGGCTCCTACAATGAGCAGTTCTTC. This codes for CATSDTGSYNEQFF.

This clonotype was counted between two and nine times. This sequence joins TRBV20-1 and TRBJ2-1; D gene uncertain. Trimming removed 5 bases from V and 2 bases from J, with 13 bases in between. This CDR3 region has 14 residues. Germline V gene data show CDR1 as DFQATT and CDR2 as SNEGSKA (reference sequence). In nucleotides, the CDR3 is TGCAGTGCTGTGCGGATTGGGACCTACAATGAGCAGTTCTTC. This encodes CSAVRIGTYNEQFF.

This clonotype was picked up a small number of times. V is TRBV5-5 and J is TRBJ2-5, with a tentative D call TRBD2 (6 bases). V lost 1 base to trimming and J lost 5 bases, with 12 bases between them. This CDR3 comprises 14 residues. CDR1 is SGHKS and CDR2 is YYEKEE in the germline V gene (reference sequence). CDR3 nucleotide sequence: TGTGCCAGCAGCTTGCATCCAGGGAGGGAGACCCAGTACTTC. Translation: CASSLHPGRETQYF. Based on the CDR3 plus reference TRBV5-5 and TRBJ2-5, the full variable domain is DAGVTQSPTHLIKTRGQQVTLRCSPISGHKSVSWYQQVLGQGPQFIFQYYEKEERGRGNFPDRFSARQFPNYSSELNVNALLLGDSALYLCASSLHPGRETQYFGPGTRLLVL.

This chain uses TRBV12-3 or TRBV12-4 with TRBJ1-5, with D possibly TRBD1 on 6 matching bases. The CDR3 spans 14 residues. V was shortened by 8 bases and J by 6 bases, with 17 bases between the two germline ends. The DNA for the CDR3 is TGTGCCAGCGCACCACAGGGATTAAGTCAGCCCCAGCATTTT. Amino acids: CASAPQGLSQPQHF.

The chain employs TRBV12-3 or TRBV12-4 and TRBJ2-2, with D unclear. This CDR3 has 14 residues. V lost 4 bases and J lost 2, with 8 bases in between. CDR3 loop: CASSSRLNTGELFF. The CDR3 DNA is TGTGCCAGCAGTTCTAGACTCAACACCGGGGAGCTGTTTTTT.

There are many counts of this clonotype. V is TRBV3-1 and J is TRBJ2-2; D call uncertain. Germline V gene lookup returns CDR1 LGHDT and CDR2 YNNKEL (reference sequence). Trimming stripped 0 bases from V and 7 bases from J, with 9 bases between. The CDR3 is 14 residues long. The DNA of the CDR3 is TGTGCCAGCAGCCAAGATCAGTGGAACGGGGAGCTGTTTTTT. Residues: CASSQDQWNGELFF.

DNA for the CDR3: TGCGCCAGCAGCTTGGCTTTGGCAGGGATCAGGAGCACTGAAGCTTTCTTT. It translates to CASSLALAGIRSTEAFF. The V call is TRBV5-1, the J call TRBJ1-1, with D perhaps matching TRBD1 (5 bases). Germline V gene sequence: CDR1 SGHRS, CDR2 YFSETQ. The V and J ends lost 0 bases and 4 bases respectively, with 19 bases between them. This CDR3 is 17 amino acids long.

In its sample, this clonotype was seen a few times. The J gene is TRBJ2-3, the V gene TRBV20-1; no clear D. Trimming removed 6 bases at V and 1 base at J, with 11 bases between. Germline loops: CDR1 DFQATT, CDR2 SNEGSKA (reference sequence). CDR3 length: 13 amino acids. The CDR3 coding sequence is TGCAGTGCGGGCAAGGGTGGCACAGATACGCAGTATTTT. It codes for CSAGKGGTDTQYF.

This clonotype came up a few times. The chain employs TRBV25-1 and TRBJ2-7, with D unresolved. The CDR3 runs 13 residues. Germline V gene sequence: CDR1 MGHDK, CDR2 SYGVNS. V dropped 3 bases and J dropped 0 bases, with 6 bases sitting between them. CDR3 residues: CASSDPSSYEQYV. The CDR3 coding sequence is TGTGCCAGCAGTGATCCGAGCTCCTACGAGCAGTACGTC.

The gene calls are TRBV7-2 and TRBJ2-7; D is uncertain. CDR3 length: 11 amino acids. In germline, CDR1 is SGHTA, CDR2 FQGNSA. The V gene lost 8 bases and the J gene lost 5 bases, with 10 bases spanning the gap. Written as DNA, the CDR3 is TGTGCCAGCGGATTTAGTGACGAGCAGTACTTC. Protein: CASGFSDEQYF.

CDR3 loop: CASSWLRGYTF. The CDR3 DNA follows: TGTGCCAGCTCGTGGCTCAGAGGCTACACCTTC. The V call is TRBV25-1, the J call TRBJ1-2; D ambiguous. CDR3 length: 11 residues. The germline V gene has CDR1 MGHDK and CDR2 SYGVNS. V was pared by 8 bases and J by 8 bases, with 12 bases between.

This clonotype was seen at least ten times. The CDR3: CASRRDEKLFF. The CDR3 DNA sequence: TGTGCCAGCAGACGGGATGAAAAACTGTTTTTT. V usage is TRBV12-3 or TRBV12-4 and J usage is TRBJ1-4; no clear D gene. V was shortened by 6 bases and J by 6 bases, with 5 bases between the two germline ends. This CDR3 contains 11 residues.

The rearrangement joins TRBV7-9 to TRBJ2-7, with unresolved D. The CDR3 length is 12 residues. V was trimmed by 2 bases and J by 5 bases, leaving 7 bases between them. The germline CDR1 and CDR2 sequences are SEHNR and FQNEAQ (reference sequence). The DNA of the CDR3 is TGTGCCAGCAGCTTAAAAGGGAACGAGCAGTACGTC. Translated: CASSLKGNEQYV.

This clonotype was picked up many times. The rearrangement links TRBV6-5 to TRBJ1-2; D ambiguous. Germline V gene data show CDR1 as MNHEY and CDR2 as SVGAGI. Trimming removed 6 bases from V and 8 bases from J, with 16 bases in between. CDR3 length: 13 amino acids. The CDR3 region has the DNA TGTGCCAGCAGGAGAGACGGGGTAGACGGCTACACCTTC. As protein: CASRRDGVDGYTF.